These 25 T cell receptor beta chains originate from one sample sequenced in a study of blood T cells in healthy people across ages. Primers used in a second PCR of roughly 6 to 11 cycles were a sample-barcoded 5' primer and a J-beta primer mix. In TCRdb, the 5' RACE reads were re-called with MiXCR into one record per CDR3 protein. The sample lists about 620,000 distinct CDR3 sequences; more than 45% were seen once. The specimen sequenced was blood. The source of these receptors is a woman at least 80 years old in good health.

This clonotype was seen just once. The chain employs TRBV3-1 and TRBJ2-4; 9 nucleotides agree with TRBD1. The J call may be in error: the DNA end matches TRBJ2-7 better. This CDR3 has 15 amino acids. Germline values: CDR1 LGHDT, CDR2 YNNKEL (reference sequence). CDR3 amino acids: CASSHGGQGAYEQYF. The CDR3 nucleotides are TGTGCCAGCAGCCATGGGGGACAGGGAGCCTACGAGCAGTACTTC.

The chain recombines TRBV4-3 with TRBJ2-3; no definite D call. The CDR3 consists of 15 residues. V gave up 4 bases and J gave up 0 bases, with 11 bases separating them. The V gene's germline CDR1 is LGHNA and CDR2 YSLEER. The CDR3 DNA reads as TGCGCCAGCAGCCGAGGAGATTCTAGCACAGATACGCAGTATTTT. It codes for CASSRGDSSTDTQYF.

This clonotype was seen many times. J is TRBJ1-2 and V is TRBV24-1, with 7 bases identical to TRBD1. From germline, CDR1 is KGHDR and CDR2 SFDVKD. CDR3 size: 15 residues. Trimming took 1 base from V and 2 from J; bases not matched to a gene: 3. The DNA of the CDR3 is TGTGCCACCAGTGATTTCAAGGGGGCGAACTATGGCTACACCTTC. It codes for CATSDFKGANYGYTF.

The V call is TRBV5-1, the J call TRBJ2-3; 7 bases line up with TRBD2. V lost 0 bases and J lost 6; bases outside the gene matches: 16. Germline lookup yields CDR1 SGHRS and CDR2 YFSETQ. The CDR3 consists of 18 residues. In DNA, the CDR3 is TGCGCCAGCAGCTTGGCCGGTTTTGGGCGGGGGAAGTCGGATACGCAGTATTTT. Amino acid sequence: CASSLAGFGRGKSDTQYF.

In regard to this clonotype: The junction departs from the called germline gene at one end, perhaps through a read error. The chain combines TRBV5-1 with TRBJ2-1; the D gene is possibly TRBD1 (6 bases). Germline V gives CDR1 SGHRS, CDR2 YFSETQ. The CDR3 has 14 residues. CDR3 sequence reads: CASSLGGRRNEQFF. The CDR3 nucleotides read TGTGCCAGCAGTCTAGGGGGACGGCGCAATGAGCAGTTCTTC.

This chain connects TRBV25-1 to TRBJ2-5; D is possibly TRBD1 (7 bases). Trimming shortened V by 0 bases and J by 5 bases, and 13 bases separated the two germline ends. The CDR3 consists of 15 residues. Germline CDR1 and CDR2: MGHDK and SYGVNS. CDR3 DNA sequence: TGTGCCAGCAGTGAATATGGAGGGGGCGGGGAGACCCAGTACTTC. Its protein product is CASSEYGGGGETQYF. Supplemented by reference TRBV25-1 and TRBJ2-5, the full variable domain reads EADIYQTPRYLVIGTGKKITLECSQTMGHDKMYWYQQDPGMELHLIHYSYGVNSTEKGDLSSESTVSRIRTEHFPLTLESARPSHTSQYLCASSEYGGGGETQYFGPGTRLLVL.

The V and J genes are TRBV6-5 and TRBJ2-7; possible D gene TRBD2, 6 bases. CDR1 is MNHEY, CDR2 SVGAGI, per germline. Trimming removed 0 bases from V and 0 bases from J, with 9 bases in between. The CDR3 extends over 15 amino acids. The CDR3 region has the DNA TGTGCCAGCAGTTACTCGGGCGGGACCTCCTACGAGCAGTACTTC. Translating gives CASSYSGGTSYEQYF.

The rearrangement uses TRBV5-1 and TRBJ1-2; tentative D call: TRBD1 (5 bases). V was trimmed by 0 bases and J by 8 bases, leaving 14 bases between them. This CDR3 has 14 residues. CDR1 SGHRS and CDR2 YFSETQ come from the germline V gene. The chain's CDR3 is CASSLGGIGFGYTF. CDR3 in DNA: TGCGCCAGCAGCTTGGGGGGGATCGGGTTCGGCTACACCTTC.

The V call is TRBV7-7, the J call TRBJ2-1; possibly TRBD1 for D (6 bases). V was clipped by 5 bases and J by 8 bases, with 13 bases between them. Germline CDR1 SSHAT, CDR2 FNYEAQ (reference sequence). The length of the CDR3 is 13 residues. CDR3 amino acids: CASSRGTLDEQFF. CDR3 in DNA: TGTGCCAGCAGCCGAGGGACACTTGATGAGCAGTTCTTC.

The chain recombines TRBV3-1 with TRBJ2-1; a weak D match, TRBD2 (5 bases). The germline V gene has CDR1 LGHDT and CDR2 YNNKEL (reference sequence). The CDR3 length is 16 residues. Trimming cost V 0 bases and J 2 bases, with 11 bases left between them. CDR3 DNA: TGTGCCAGCAGCCAAGATGTGAGCGGCACCTACAATGAGCAGTTCTTC. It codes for CASSQDVSGTYNEQFF.

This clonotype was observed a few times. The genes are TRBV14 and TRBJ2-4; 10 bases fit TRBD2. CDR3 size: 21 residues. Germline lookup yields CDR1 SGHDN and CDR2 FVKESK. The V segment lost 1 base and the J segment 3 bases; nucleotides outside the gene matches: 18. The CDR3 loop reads CASSQGGLRGSAGGIKNIQYF. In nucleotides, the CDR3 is TGTGCCAGCAGCCAAGGAGGTCTACGGGGGTCAGCGGGAGGGATCAAAAACATTCAGTACTTC.

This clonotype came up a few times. CDR3 region: CASSEQGGTNTGELFF. In DNA form, the CDR3 reads TGTGCCAGCAGCGAACAGGGGGGGACGAACACCGGGGAGCTGTTTTTT. The rearrangement links TRBV7-2 to TRBJ2-2; a weak D match, TRBD1 (8 bases). V shed 5 bases and J shed 0 bases, with 13 bases lying between them. Germline V gene lookup returns CDR1 SGHTA and CDR2 FQGNSA. This CDR3 is built from 16 residues.

The DNA of the CDR3 is TGCGCCAGCGCACGGCCGGGGGGCAATGAGCAGTTCTTC. It codes for CASARPGGNEQFF. The chain links TRBV5-1 to TRBJ2-1, with 7 bases lining up with TRBD2. The CDR3 spans 13 residues. Germline CDR1 and CDR2: SGHRS and YFSETQ. After removal of 7 bases from V and 6 bases from J, the junction contained 7 bases not matched to a gene.

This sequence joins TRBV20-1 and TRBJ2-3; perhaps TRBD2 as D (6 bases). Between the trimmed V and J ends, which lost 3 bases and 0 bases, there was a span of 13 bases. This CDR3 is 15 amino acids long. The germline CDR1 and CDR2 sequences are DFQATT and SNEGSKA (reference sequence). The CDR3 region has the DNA TGCAGTGCTAGCGGGAGAGGGGCTAGCACAGATACGCAGTATTTT. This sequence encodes CSASGRGASTDTQYF.

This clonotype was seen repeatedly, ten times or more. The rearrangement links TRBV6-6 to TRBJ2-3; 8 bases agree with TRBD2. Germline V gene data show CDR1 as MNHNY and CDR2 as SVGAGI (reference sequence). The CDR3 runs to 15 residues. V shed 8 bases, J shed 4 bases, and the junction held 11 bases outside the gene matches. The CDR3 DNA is TGTGCCAGCCTCGTGGCGGGGGGCGCACCAGATACGCAGTATTTT. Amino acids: CASLVAGGAPDTQYF.

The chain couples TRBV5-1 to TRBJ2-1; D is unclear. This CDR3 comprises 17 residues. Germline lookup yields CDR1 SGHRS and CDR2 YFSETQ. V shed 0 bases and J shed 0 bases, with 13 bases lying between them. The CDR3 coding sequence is TGCGCCAGCAGCTTGGTCAGCGCTACGAGCTCCTACAATGAGCAGTTCTTC. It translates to CASSLVSATSSYNEQFF.

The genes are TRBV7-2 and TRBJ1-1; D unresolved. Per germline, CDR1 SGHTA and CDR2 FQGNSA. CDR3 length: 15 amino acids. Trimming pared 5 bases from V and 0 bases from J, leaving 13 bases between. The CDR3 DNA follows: TGTGCCAGCAGCCCAACGGATGTGGTGAACACTGAAGCTTTCTTT. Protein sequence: CASSPTDVVNTEAFF.

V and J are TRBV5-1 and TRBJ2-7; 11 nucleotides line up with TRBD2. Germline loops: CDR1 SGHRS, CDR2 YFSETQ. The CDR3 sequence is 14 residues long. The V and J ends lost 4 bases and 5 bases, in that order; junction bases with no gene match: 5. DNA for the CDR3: TGCGCCAGCAGCCCGGGACTAGCGGACCACGAGCAGTACTTC. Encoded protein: CASSPGLADHEQYF.

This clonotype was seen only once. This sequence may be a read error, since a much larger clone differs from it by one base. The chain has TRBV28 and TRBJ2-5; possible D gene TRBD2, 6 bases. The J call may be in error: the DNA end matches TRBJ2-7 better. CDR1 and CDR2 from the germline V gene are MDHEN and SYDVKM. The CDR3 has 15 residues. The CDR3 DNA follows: TGTGCCAGCAGTTTTGAGACGGGACTCCGATACGAGCAGTACTTC. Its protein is CASSFETGLRYEQYF.

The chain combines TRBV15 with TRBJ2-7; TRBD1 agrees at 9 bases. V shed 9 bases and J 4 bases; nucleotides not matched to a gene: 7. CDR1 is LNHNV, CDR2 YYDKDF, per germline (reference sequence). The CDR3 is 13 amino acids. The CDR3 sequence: CATARDRAYEQYF. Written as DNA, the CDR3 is TGTGCCACAGCCCGGGACAGGGCTTACGAGCAGTACTTC.

CDR3 in amino acids: CASSVGAPDTQYF. In DNA, the CDR3 is TGTGCCAGCAGCGTAGGTGCTCCCGATACGCAGTATTTT. This rearrangement joins TRBV9 to TRBJ2-3, with unresolved D. Germline-derived CDR1 and CDR2 are SGDLS and YYNGEE. Trimming removed 0 bases at V and 6 bases at J, with 8 bases between. The CDR3 runs to 13 residues.

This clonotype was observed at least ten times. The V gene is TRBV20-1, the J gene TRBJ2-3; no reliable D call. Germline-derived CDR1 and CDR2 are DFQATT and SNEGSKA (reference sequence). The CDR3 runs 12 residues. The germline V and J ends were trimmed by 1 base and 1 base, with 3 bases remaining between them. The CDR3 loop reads CSARARTDTQYF. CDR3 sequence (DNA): TGCAGTGCTAGAGCCCGCACAGATACGCAGTATTTT.

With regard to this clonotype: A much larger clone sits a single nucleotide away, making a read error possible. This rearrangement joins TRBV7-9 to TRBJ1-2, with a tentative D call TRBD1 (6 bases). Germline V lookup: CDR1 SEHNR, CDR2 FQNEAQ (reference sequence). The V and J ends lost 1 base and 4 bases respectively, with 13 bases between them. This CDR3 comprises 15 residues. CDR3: CASSLEQGGGYGYTF. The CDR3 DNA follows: TGTGCCAGCAGCTTAGAACAGGGAGGGGGCTATGGCTACACCTTC.

CDR3 sequence: CASSIREKLFF. CDR3 nucleotides: TGTGCCAGCAGTATCCGGGAAAAACTGTTTTTT. This chain links TRBV7-3 with TRBJ1-4; D gene ambiguous. The CDR3 extends over 11 amino acids. V was trimmed by 6 bases and J by 8 bases, leaving 7 bases between them. Germline CDR1 SGHTA, CDR2 FQGTGA.

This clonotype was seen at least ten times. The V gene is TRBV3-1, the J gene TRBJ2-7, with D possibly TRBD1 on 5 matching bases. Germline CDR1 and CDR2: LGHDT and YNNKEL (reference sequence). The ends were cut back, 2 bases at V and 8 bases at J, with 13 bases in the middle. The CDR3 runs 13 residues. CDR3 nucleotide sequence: TGTGCCAGCAGCCAATTGGGGCCTACGAAGCAGTACTTC. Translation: CASSQLGPTKQYF.